Listed below are T cell receptor beta chains from one sample, sequenced in a study of cytomegalovirus exposure and HLA in healthy donors. Sequencing was performed with immunoSEQ multiplex PCR; in TCRdb, only in-frame clones are kept and a portion is missing. The profile shows 150,000 to 200,000 clones, about 85% of them singletons. Sequenced input: PBMCs. These receptor sequences come from a man between 18 and 35 years old in good health and CMV-seropositive. Both conserved end residues are part of each CDR3. The order of the fields is J gene, D gene, V gene, CDR3 length, CDR3 protein. The D gene is left open where the match is weak.

J gene: TRBJ2-3
D gene: TRBD2
V gene: TRBV10-2
CDR3 length: 19
CDR3 protein: CASIEWTSGMPQITDTQYF

J gene: TRBJ2-5
D gene: .
V gene: TRBV7-3
CDR3 length: 15
CDR3 protein: CASSLTHGSRETQYF

J gene: TRBJ2-3
D gene: .
V gene: TRBV14
CDR3 length: 14
CDR3 protein: CASSHRESTDTQYF

J gene: TRBJ1-2
D gene: TRBD1
V gene: TRBV30
CDR3 length: 16
CDR3 protein: CAWSGTGIQANYGYTF

J gene: TRBJ1-3
D gene: .
V gene: TRBV6-1
CDR3 length: 13
CDR3 protein: CASSEASGDTIYF

J gene: TRBJ1-1
D gene: TRBD1
V gene: TRBV7-3
CDR3 length: 13
CDR3 protein: CASSSDRDTEAFF

J gene: TRBJ2-5
D gene: TRBD2
V gene: TRBV5-4
CDR3 length: 14
CDR3 protein: CASSIAGVGGTQYF

J gene: TRBJ1-1
D gene: TRBD1
V gene: TRBV7-8
CDR3 length: 13
CDR3 protein: CASSLTGLTEAFF

J gene: TRBJ2-7
D gene: .
V gene: TRBV4-1
CDR3 length: 14
CDR3 protein: CASSQFQGPYEQYF

J gene: TRBJ1-3
D gene: .
V gene: TRBV4-1
CDR3 length: 17
CDR3 protein: CASSQEGASNSGNTIYF

J gene: TRBJ2-3
D gene: .
V gene: TRBV5-1
CDR3 length: 15
CDR3 protein: CASFRLDPSTDTQYF

J gene: TRBJ1-2
D gene: TRBD1
V gene: TRBV9
CDR3 length: 16
CDR3 protein: CASSAQGQGAYRGYTF

J gene: TRBJ1-1
D gene: .
V gene: TRBV30
CDR3 length: 15
CDR3 protein: CAWSSSLRGNTEAFF

J gene: TRBJ1-5
D gene: TRBD1
V gene: TRBV6-1
CDR3 length: 16
CDR3 protein: CASSETTGGSNQPQHF

J gene: TRBJ1-1
D gene: TRBD1
V gene: TRBV2
CDR3 length: 15
CDR3 protein: CASRAAGTGVTEAFF

J gene: TRBJ2-5
D gene: .
V gene: TRBV2
CDR3 length: 15
CDR3 protein: CASSGANRVRETQYF

J gene: TRBJ1-2
D gene: TRBD1
V gene: TRBV25-1
CDR3 length: 15
CDR3 protein: CASSKSGQFGDGYTF

J gene: TRBJ1-5
D gene: .
V gene: TRBV28
CDR3 length: 15
CDR3 protein: CASCLSGGLNQPQHF

J gene: TRBJ2-1
D gene: .
V gene: TRBV5-1
CDR3 length: 14
CDR3 protein: CASSFSGDYNEQFF

J gene: TRBJ2-1
D gene: .
V gene: TRBV21-1
CDR3 length: 19
CDR3 protein: CASSKPPPKKAGGPDEQFF

J gene: TRBJ1-4
D gene: .
V gene: TRBV6-5
CDR3 length: 11
CDR3 protein: CASSEAQLLFF

J gene: TRBJ2-5
D gene: TRBD2
V gene: TRBV7-9
CDR3 length: 15
CDR3 protein: CASSLGGGRWETQYF

J gene: TRBJ1-2
D gene: .
V gene: TRBV7-8
CDR3 length: 18
CDR3 protein: CASSLQRQGSGWGYGYTF

J gene: TRBJ2-1
D gene: .
V gene: TRBV7-2
CDR3 length: 15
CDR3 protein: CASSLYASGYNEQFF

J gene: TRBJ2-6
D gene: .
V gene: TRBV21-1
CDR3 length: 20
CDR3 protein: CASSSRQGWPSTSGANVLTF

J gene: TRBJ2-7
D gene: TRBD1
V gene: TRBV11-2
CDR3 length: 16
CDR3 protein: CASSLSGQGTSYEQYF

J gene: TRBJ2-3
D gene: .
V gene: TRBV6-1
CDR3 length: 14
CDR3 protein: CASNARVGTDTQYF

J gene: TRBJ2-3
D gene: .
V gene: TRBV5-6
CDR3 length: 16
CDR3 protein: CASSLDSRKSTDTQYF

J gene: TRBJ2-1
D gene: TRBD1
V gene: TRBV6-4
CDR3 length: 14
CDR3 protein: CASSVGDRAYEQFF

J gene: TRBJ1-1
D gene: .
V gene: TRBV7-3
CDR3 length: 13
CDR3 protein: CASSRGEGSEAFF

J gene: TRBJ2-7
D gene: TRBD1
V gene: TRBV7-6
CDR3 length: 12
CDR3 protein: CASSTQGQEQYF

J gene: TRBJ1-3
D gene: .
V gene: TRBV30
CDR3 length: 12
CDR3 protein: CAWSGSGNTIYF

J gene: TRBJ1-4
D gene: TRBD1
V gene: TRBV28
CDR3 length: 16
CDR3 protein: CASSPWTGATNEKLFF

J gene: TRBJ2-5
D gene: TRBD2
V gene: TRBV4-2
CDR3 length: 18
CDR3 protein: CASSQDQASGGVKETQYF

J gene: TRBJ1-6
D gene: .
V gene: TRBV7-2
CDR3 length: 11
CDR3 protein: CASSSLGALHF

J gene: TRBJ1-2
D gene: .
V gene: TRBV7-9
CDR3 length: 12
CDR3 protein: CASSSLEPGYTF

J gene: TRBJ1-2
D gene: TRBD1
V gene: TRBV6-6
CDR3 length: 14
CDR3 protein: CASSYRGLWDGYTF

J gene: TRBJ1-3
D gene: .
V gene: TRBV6-1
CDR3 length: 14
CDR3 protein: CAAQGFLSGNTIYF

J gene: TRBJ1-1
D gene: .
V gene: TRBV4-1
CDR3 length: 15
CDR3 protein: CASSQGGGVGTEAFF

J gene: TRBJ2-2
D gene: TRBD1
V gene: TRBV27
CDR3 length: 12
CDR3 protein: CASSRRGGELFF

J gene: TRBJ1-1
D gene: TRBD1
V gene: TRBV7-8
CDR3 length: 16
CDR3 protein: CASTALGGQGYTEAFF

J gene: TRBJ2-2
D gene: .
V gene: TRBV11-2
CDR3 length: 16
CDR3 protein: CASSFHRGTNTGELFF

J gene: TRBJ1-2
D gene: TRBD1
V gene: TRBV6-1
CDR3 length: 15
CDR3 protein: CASSPGTGGNYGYTF

J gene: TRBJ2-1
D gene: .
V gene: TRBV7-2
CDR3 length: 17
CDR3 protein: CASSLGVGISSYNEQFF

J gene: TRBJ2-5
D gene: TRBD2
V gene: TRBV11-2
CDR3 length: 14
CDR3 protein: CASSFPRGVETQYF

J gene: TRBJ1-1
D gene: .
V gene: TRBV6-5
CDR3 length: 14
CDR3 protein: CASSAGDTGTEAFF